What follows are 30 T cell receptor beta chains derived from one specimen sequenced in a study of spatial heterogeneity in lung cancer. MiXCR, run by TCRdb on the 5' RACE reads, gives a single entry per CDR3 protein. The table lists 80,000 to 95,000 distinct CDR3 sequences, roughly 10% of them singletons. Time point indicated: sample taken at primary tumor resection. Extraction of whole RNA from tumor, nontumor lung or frozen PBMC preceded unsorted sequencing. The source material was PBMCs, sampled at surgery. The receptor set was obtained from a male donor with early-stage non-small cell lung cancer.

This clonotype was seen a few times. The chain couples TRBV29-1 to TRBJ2-5; D is unresolved. Trimming cost V 4 bases and J 5 bases, with 5 bases left between them. This CDR3 spans 10 amino acids. Germline CDR1 reads SQVTM; CDR2 reads ANQGSEA. The CDR3: CSVAGETQYF. CDR3 DNA: TGCAGCGTTGCCGGGGAGACCCAGTACTTC.

This clonotype showed up many times. The V gene is TRBV12-3 or TRBV12-4, the J gene TRBJ1-6, with 9 nucleotides matching TRBD1. V was pared by 5 bases and J by 6 bases, with 5 bases of the junction left unmatched. CDR3 length: 15 residues. Here the CDR3 reads CASSKRQGGNSPLHF. The CDR3 DNA follows: TGTGCCAGCAGTAAGCGACAGGGGGGTAATTCACCCCTCCACTTT.

This clonotype was seen ten or more times. A read error may account for a junction end that differs from germline. The rearrangement links TRBV5-4 to TRBJ2-7; D possibly corresponds to TRBD2 (5 bases). From germline, CDR1 is SGHNT and CDR2 YYREEE (reference sequence). The CDR3 contains 15 residues. CDR3 residues: CASSSRASSAPQLIF. The DNA of the CDR3 is TGTGCCAGCAGCTCCCGGGCTAGCAGTGCCCCCCAGTTGATATTC.

This clonotype was counted a few times. The V and J genes are TRBV5-6 and TRBJ2-7, with 10 bases identical to TRBD1. CDR1 is SGHDT and CDR2 is YYEEEE in the germline V gene. Unmatched junction bases numbered 2, after V lost 2 bases and J lost 3 bases. CDR3 length equals 14 residues. In DNA form, the CDR3 reads TGTGCCAGCAGCTTCGGGACAGGGGTCTACGAGCAGTACTTC. Protein: CASSFGTGVYEQYF.

The chain links TRBV6-5 to TRBJ2-6, with TRBD1 as a possible D gene (5 bases). Trimming took off 7 bases at V and 4 bases at J, with 8 bases between the two ends. The germline gives CDR1 MNHEY, CDR2 SVGAGI. The CDR3 length is 13 residues. CDR3 protein: CASTTGGANVLTF. The CDR3 DNA follows: TGTGCCAGCACCACAGGAGGGGCCAACGTCCTGACTTTC.

This clonotype was seen many times. The chain has TRBV12-3 or TRBV12-4 and TRBJ2-5; 11 bases are a match to TRBD1. This CDR3 is built from 15 residues. V lost 6 bases and J lost 4; bases outside the gene matches: 7. CDR3 DNA: TGTGCCAGCAGGGGCGGGACAGGGGGAGGAGAGACCCAGTACTTC. Protein sequence: CASRGGTGGGETQYF.

This clonotype was observed many times. The V call is TRBV29-1, the J call TRBJ2-7; D might be TRBD1 (6 bases). The ends were cut back, 3 bases at V and 4 bases at J, with 19 bases in the middle. This CDR3 is built from 15 residues. Germline CDR1 reads SQVTM; CDR2 reads ANQGSEA. CDR3 residues: CSVEEVGQGTYEQYF. For the CDR3, the DNA is TGCAGCGTTGAGGAGGTAGGGCAGGGGACGTACGAGCAGTACTTC.

This clonotype was seen at least ten times. This sequence joins TRBV7-9 and TRBJ2-1, with D uncertain. Trimming took off 1 base at V and 0 bases at J, with 7 bases between the two ends. The germline V gene encodes CDR1 SEHNR and CDR2 FQNEAQ (reference sequence). CDR3 length: 15 residues. DNA for the CDR3: TGTGCCAGCAGCTTAGGCAGCAGCTCCTACAATGAGCAGTTCTTC. Protein: CASSLGSSSYNEQFF.

Here the CDR3 DNA reads TGTGCCAGCAGTTTAGGGCCTCACACAGATACGCAGTATTTT. Its protein product is CASSLGPHTDTQYF. V and J are TRBV27 and TRBJ2-3, with D unclear. The length of the CDR3 is 14 residues. Germline lookup yields CDR1 MNHEY and CDR2 SMNVEV (reference sequence). V dropped 2 bases and J dropped 2 bases, with 8 bases sitting between them.

This clonotype was recorded at least ten times. The chain couples TRBV20-1 to TRBJ2-1; 10 bases are a match to TRBD2. Germline V gene sequence: CDR1 DFQATT, CDR2 SNEGSKA (reference sequence). V lost 0 bases to trimming and J lost 7 bases; unmatched junction nucleotides: 9. The CDR3 loop spans 16 amino acids. The CDR3 here is CSARDRLAGVNNEQFF. CDR3 nucleotide sequence: TGCAGTGCTAGAGACAGGCTAGCGGGAGTTAATAATGAGCAGTTCTTC.

This clonotype was observed a handful of times. This chain connects TRBV4-3 to TRBJ2-1; the match to TRBD2 covers 7 bases. The V gene's germline CDR1 is LGHNA and CDR2 YSLEER. Trimming took 1 base from V and 6 from J; bases not matched to a gene: 3. The CDR3 has 14 amino acids. CDR3 DNA sequence: TGCGCCAGCAGCCAAGCTCCTAGCGGCAATGAGCAGTTCTTC. As protein: CASSQAPSGNEQFF.

This clonotype appeared a few times. The chain recombines TRBV19 with TRBJ2-5; D is ambiguous. V was pared by 5 bases and J by 8 bases, with 9 bases between. The CDR3 consists of 11 residues. Germline loops: CDR1 LNHDA, CDR2 SQIVND (reference sequence). CDR3 residues: CASSFSSTQYF. In nucleotides, the CDR3 is TGTGCCAGTAGTTTTAGCAGCACCCAGTACTTC. The full variable domain, with the rest looked up from reference TRBV19 and TRBJ2-5, is DGGITQSPKYLFRKEGQNVTLSCEQNLNHDAMYWYRQDPGQGLRLIYYSQIVNDFQKGDIAEGYSVSREKKESFPLTVTSAQKNPTAFYLCASSFSSTQYFGPGTRLLVL.

This clonotype was recorded a few times. The chain is built from TRBV18 and TRBJ2-5; D gene uncertain. The germline CDR1 and CDR2 sequences are KGHSH and LQKENI. This CDR3 spans 14 amino acids. V was trimmed by 2 bases and J by 2 bases, leaving 9 bases between them. The CDR3 DNA sequence: TGTGCCAGCTCACCAAGGGTATCGCAAGAGACCCAGTACTTC. It yields the protein CASSPRVSQETQYF.

This clonotype was seen only a few times. The chain recombines TRBV15 with TRBJ2-7; the D gene could be TRBD1 or TRBD2 (7 bases each). Germline CDR1 LNHNV, CDR2 YYDKDF (reference sequence). Trimming took 5 bases from V and 2 from J, leaving 22 bases between them. The CDR3 loop spans 17 amino acids. The CDR3 here is CATSPQGGTASPYEQYF. DNA for the CDR3: TGTGCCACCAGCCCCCAGGGAGGGACAGCCAGTCCCTACGAGCAGTACTTC.

The genes are TRBV29-1 and TRBJ2-7; maybe TRBD1 (5 bases). Trimming took off 1 base at V and 6 bases at J, with 7 bases between the two ends. The V gene's germline CDR1 is SQVTM and CDR2 ANQGSEA. The CDR3 sequence is 11 residues long. CDR3 region: CSVEGRGEQYF. DNA for the CDR3: TGCAGCGTTGAAGGAAGGGGCGAGCAGTACTTC.

This clonotype has just a few counts. The CDR3 is CSGVAAGTLEQFF. The CDR3 bases are TGCAGCGGAGTTGCCGCGGGGACGCTGGAGCAGTTCTTC. The V and J genes are TRBV29-1 and TRBJ2-1, with a tentative D call TRBD2 (6 bases). V shed 7 bases and J shed 10 bases, with 20 bases lying between them. This CDR3 spans 13 amino acids. Germline V gene sequence: CDR1 SQVTM, CDR2 ANQGSEA.

The chain couples TRBV6-1 to TRBJ1-5; unclear D gene. Germline V gene data show CDR1 as MNHNS and CDR2 as SASEGT. V was trimmed by 2 bases and J by 5 bases, leaving 10 bases between them. This CDR3 has 14 amino acids. The CDR3 DNA is TGTGCCAGCAGTGAAATAACCGGAGATCAGCCCCAGCATTTT. It is translated as CASSEITGDQPQHF.

This clonotype was seen many times. V and J are TRBV20-1 and TRBJ1-2, with D tentatively TRBD1 (5 bases). The CDR3 has 16 residues. Germline CDR1 is DFQATT and CDR2 is SNEGSKA (reference sequence). V gave up 6 bases and J gave up 4 bases, with 24 bases separating them. CDR3 in amino acids: CSATPGLVIPVYGYTF. The CDR3 DNA is TGCAGTGCAACTCCGGGACTGGTCATCCCAGTCTATGGCTACACCTTC.

In this sample, this clonotype turned up many times. The chain combines TRBV12-3 or TRBV12-4 with TRBJ2-2, with TRBD2 as a possible D gene (6 bases). The CDR3 runs 16 residues. Trimming stripped 8 bases from V and 0 bases from J, with 16 bases between. CDR3 DNA: TGTGCCAGCCGTACCCTACTAGCAGCGAACACCGGGGAGCTGTTTTTT. It translates to CASRTLLAANTGELFF.

The table lists this clonotype with many counts. This chain uses TRBV3-1 with TRBJ2-1, with TRBD2 matching over 9 bases. The CDR3 runs to 15 residues. Germline CDR1 is LGHDT and CDR2 is YNNKEL (reference sequence). Trimming took 5 bases from V and 7 from J; bases not matched to a gene: 9. The CDR3 region has the DNA TGTGCCAGCAGCTCCGGCCCTAGCGGGGAAAATGAGCAGTTCTTC. Encoded protein: CASSSGPSGENEQFF.

This clonotype was counted only a few times. This chain links TRBV29-1 with TRBJ1-5; the match to TRBD1 covers 9 bases. With V trimmed by 6 bases and J by 0 bases, 3 bases remained unmatched. The CDR3 is 14 residues long. Germline-derived CDR1 and CDR2 are SQVTM and ANQGSEA. CDR3 loop: CSVLTGGSNQPQHF. CDR3 sequence (DNA): TGCAGCGTACTGACAGGGGGTAGCAATCAGCCCCAGCATTTT.

In this sample, this clonotype turned up many times. The V call is TRBV5-4, the J call TRBJ2-2; 9 nucleotides match TRBD1. Trimming cost V 4 bases and J 4 bases; bases outside gene matches: 8. This CDR3 region has 16 residues. CDR1 is SGHNT and CDR2 is YYREEE in the germline V gene (reference sequence). The CDR3 protein is CASSPGTGLGTGELFF. The CDR3 DNA sequence: TGTGCCAGCAGCCCAGGGACAGGGCTAGGCACCGGGGAGCTGTTTTTT.

This clonotype appeared a few times. The V call is TRBV7-2, the J call TRBJ2-7; D not certain. The V gene's germline CDR1 is SGHTA and CDR2 FQGNSA. Trimming removed 0 bases at V and 3 bases at J, with 6 bases between. CDR3 length: 13 amino acids. The CDR3 nucleotides are TGTGCCAGCAGCTTAGCCCACAGCTACGAGCAGTACTTC. It yields the protein CASSLAHSYEQYF.

This clonotype was observed a few times. V gene TRBV6-2 or TRBV6-3 combines with J gene TRBJ2-3; 10 nucleotides align to TRBD2. Germline assignment: CDR1 MNHEY and CDR2 SVGEGT. Germline trimming cut 2 bases from V and 2 bases from J; bases unmatched to any gene: 4. The CDR3 is 16 residues long. The CDR3 DNA is TGTGCCAGCAGTTACGGACTAGCGGACTCCACAGATACGCAGTATTTT. It yields the protein CASSYGLADSTDTQYF.

This chain connects TRBV7-2 to TRBJ2-1; D not certain. V lost 0 bases and J lost 11, with 11 bases in between. This CDR3 comprises 13 residues. CDR1 is SGHTA and CDR2 is FQGNSA in the germline V gene. The CDR3 sequence: CASSLAQGSKQFF. For the CDR3, the DNA is TGTGCCAGCAGCTTAGCGCAAGGGTCTAAGCAGTTCTTC. Based on the CDR3 plus reference TRBV7-2 and TRBJ2-1, the full variable domain is GAGVSQSPSNKVTEKGKDVELRCDPISGHTALYWYRQSLGQGLEFLIYFQGNSAPDKSGLPSDRFSAERTGGSVSTLTIQRTQQEDSAVYLCASSLAQGSKQFFGPGTRLTVL.

This clonotype was detected a few times. This rearrangement joins TRBV6-5 to TRBJ1-1; D may be TRBD1 (6 bases). With 2 bases removed from V and 0 bases from J, the gap between germline ends came to 10 bases. The CDR3 is made up of 15 amino acids. The V gene's germline CDR1 is MNHEY and CDR2 SVGAGI. This CDR3 reads CASSYRNRVNTEAFF. The CDR3 DNA reads TGTGCCAGCAGTTACCGTAACAGGGTGAACACTGAAGCTTTCTTT.

This clonotype was counted ten times or more. The chain couples TRBV6-2 or TRBV6-3 to TRBJ2-7, with D possibly being TRBD1 (7 bases). Trimming cost V 6 bases and J 2 bases, with 14 bases left between them. Germline CDR1 MNHEY, CDR2 SVGEGT. The CDR3 extends over 14 amino acids. The CDR3 spells CASRNGGGAYEQYF. CDR3 nucleotide sequence: TGTGCCAGCAGGAATGGAGGGGGCGCCTACGAGCAGTACTTC.

This clonotype has ten or more counts. V gene TRBV27 combines with J gene TRBJ2-7, with D possibly matching TRBD1 (5 bases). This CDR3 has 13 amino acids. The V gene's germline CDR1 is MNHEY and CDR2 SMNVEV (reference sequence). Between the trimmed V and J ends, which lost 6 bases and 1 base, there was a span of 10 bases. The CDR3 is CASRPQVSYEQYF. The DNA for the CDR3 is TGTGCCAGCAGGCCACAGGTTTCCTACGAGCAGTACTTC.

This clonotype was detected many times. This chain joins TRBV20-1 and TRBJ2-3, with 8 bases aligning to TRBD2. The germline V gene has CDR1 DFQATT and CDR2 SNEGSKA (reference sequence). After removal of 4 bases from V and 4 bases from J, the junction contained 7 bases not matched to a gene. CDR3 size: 14 residues. The CDR3 sequence: CSATRAGAPDTQYF. The CDR3 nucleotides are TGCAGTGCTACCCGAGCGGGGGCCCCAGATACGCAGTATTTT.

This clonotype was recorded at least ten times. This chain connects TRBV18 to TRBJ1-5, with D unresolved. Germline V CDR1 and CDR2: KGHSH, LQKENI. CDR3 length: 13 residues. The V end was cut by 2 bases, the J end by 9 bases, with 11 bases between. CDR3 amino acids: CASSPEDGSPQHF. In nucleotides, the CDR3 is TGTGCCAGCTCACCAGAAGACGGTTCGCCCCAGCATTTT. Variable domain in full (rest from reference TRBV18 and TRBJ1-5): NAGVMQNPRHLVRRRGQEARLRCSPMKGHSHVYWYRQLPEEGLKFMVYLQKENIIDESGMPKERFSAEFPKEGPSILRIQQVVRGDSAAYFCASSPEDGSPQHFGDGTRLSIL.